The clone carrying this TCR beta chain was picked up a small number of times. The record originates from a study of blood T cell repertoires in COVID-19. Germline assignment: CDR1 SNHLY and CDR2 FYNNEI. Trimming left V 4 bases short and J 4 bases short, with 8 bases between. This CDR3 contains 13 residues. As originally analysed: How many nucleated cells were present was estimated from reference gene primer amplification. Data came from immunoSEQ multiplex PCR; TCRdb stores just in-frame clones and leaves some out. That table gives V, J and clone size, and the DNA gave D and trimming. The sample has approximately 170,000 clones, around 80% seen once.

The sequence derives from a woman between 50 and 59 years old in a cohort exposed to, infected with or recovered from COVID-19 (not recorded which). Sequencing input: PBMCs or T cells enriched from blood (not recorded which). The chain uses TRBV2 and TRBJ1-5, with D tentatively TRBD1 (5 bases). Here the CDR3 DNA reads TGTGCCAGCAGTGCGGACACTAATCAGCCCCAGCATTTT. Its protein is CASSADTNQPQHF.